This TCR beta chain came from a study of T-cell memory formation after mild COVID-19. Study overall: TCR clusters were largely donor specific. The study's findings and limits: Within pre-infection memory, some responding clones were found, suggesting cross-reactive memory joined. Researchers report contracting CD4+ clones mostly in CM and EM, with CD8+ clones in EMRA.

Constant-segment primers and 5'RACE yielded cDNA libraries for TCR alpha and TCR beta, each carrying sample barcodes and UMIs. Each CDR3 protein gets one entry after TCRdb re-called the 5' RACE reads with MiXCR. The sample contains fewer than 150,000 distinct CDR3 sequences, 11% to 15% of which appear only once. The CDR3 has 15 amino acids. Trimming removed 1 base from V and 4 bases from J, with 13 bases in between. The germline V gene has CDR1 SEHNR and CDR2 FQNEAQ (reference sequence). This clonotype has just a few counts. Its cognate antigen is unknown. This sequence was found in an adult woman who had mild COVID-19 (a few samples of this study predate the infection). Cell type and time point are not known. The sequenced sample consisted of PBMCs or a T cell subset sorted from them (not recorded which). The genes are TRBV7-9 and TRBJ2-5; D is uncertain. The CDR3 is CASSLEVGSGETQYF. In DNA form, the CDR3 reads TGTGCCAGCAGCTTAGAGGTGGGGTCTGGAGAGACCCAGTACTTC.